The 27 T cell receptor beta chains below come from one sample, sequenced in a study of OX40 agonist ivuxolimab in advanced cancers. Generated by immunoSEQ multiplex PCR, the TCRdb table keeps only in-frame clones and is missing some. Of about 12,000 clones in the sample, about 80% are singletons; the top ten hold around 27%. The material sequenced was CD4+ or CD8+ T cells sorted from blood, taken in a trial of the OX40 agonist ivuxolimab. The origin of the receptors is an adult with an advanced solid tumor such as melanoma, head and neck, liver or kidney cancer.

CDR3 residues: CASSLEQGANYGYTF. CDR3 bases: TGTGCCAGCAGCTTAGAACAGGGGGCCAACTATGGCTACACCTTC. J is TRBJ1-2 and V is TRBV7-6; 9 bases fit TRBD1. Looked up from germline, CDR1 is SGHVS and CDR2 is FNYEAQ. The CDR3 spans 15 residues. V shed 1 base and J 2 bases; nucleotides not matched to a gene: 2.

This clone came up a few times. This sequence joins TRBV6-6 and TRBJ2-1; D is uncertain. The CDR3 has 14 residues. CDR1 is MNHNY, CDR2 SVGAGI, per germline (reference sequence). Trimming left V 10 bases short and J 8 bases short, with 21 bases between. DNA for the CDR3: TGTGCCACCCAGAGGAATAGTTTAAATGATGAGCAGTTCTTC. This codes for CATQRNSLNDEQFF.

This chain uses TRBV5-8 with TRBJ1-1, with a weak D call TRBD1 (6 bases). The CDR3 is 18 amino acids. V was clipped by 4 bases and J by 1 base, with 23 bases between them. Germline loops: CDR1 SGHTS, CDR2 YDEGEE. The CDR3 loop reads CASSPGMYNRVRNTEAFF. The CDR3 region has the DNA TGTGCCAGCAGCCCCGGAATGTATAACAGGGTGAGGAACACTGAAGCTTTCTTT.

The V gene is TRBV9, the J gene TRBJ1-3, with 8 bases fitting TRBD1. Germline CDR1 and CDR2: SGDLS and YYNGEE. There are 15 residues in the CDR3. With 4 bases clipped from V and 1 base from J, the junction kept 4 bases outside the gene matches. CDR3 amino acids: CASSPGTGSGNTIYF. The CDR3 coding sequence is TGTGCCAGCAGCCCTGGGACAGGTTCTGGAAACACCATATATTTT.

The chain carries TRBV7-2 and TRBJ2-5; 16 bases map to TRBD2. J gave up 7 bases and V 5 bases, and 7 bases lay outside the gene matches. Germline values: CDR1 SGHTA, CDR2 FQGNSA. The CDR3 is 16 residues long. CDR3 loop: CASSPGTSGRVGTQYF. The CDR3 nucleotides read TGTGCCAGCAGCCCCGGGACTAGCGGGAGGGTCGGGACCCAGTACTTC.

This sequence joins TRBV19 and TRBJ1-1; tentatively, D is TRBD1 (5 bases). With 7 bases removed from V and 0 bases from J, the gap between germline ends came to 12 bases. CDR3 length: 14 residues. Germline CDR1 is LNHDA and CDR2 is SQIVND (reference sequence). The CDR3 DNA reads as TGTGCCAGTACTGCAGGGCCCATGAACACTGAAGCTTTCTTT. Translated, it gives CASTAGPMNTEAFF.

The genes are TRBV27 and TRBJ2-7, with D perhaps TRBD1 or TRBD2 (5 bases each). Per the germline V gene, CDR1 is MNHEY and CDR2 is SMNVEV (reference sequence). Trimming left V 9 bases short and J 0 bases short, with 9 bases between. The CDR3 extends over 12 amino acids. Here the CDR3 DNA reads TGTGCCAGTCGGGACGGCTCCTACGAGCAGTACTTC. Translating gives CASRDGSYEQYF.

V is TRBV28 and J is TRBJ2-5, with 7 nucleotides matching TRBD2. Trimming removed 6 bases from V and 0 bases from J; junction bases left unmatched: 7. The CDR3 is 15 amino acids. Per the germline V gene, CDR1 is MDHEN and CDR2 is SYDVKM. The CDR3 DNA follows: TGTGCCAGCAGCGAGCTAGCGGAATACCAAGAGACCCAGTACTTC. Its translation is CASSELAEYQETQYF.

This clone was seen just once. The J gene is TRBJ2-1, the V gene TRBV4-1, with 7 bases that match TRBD2. The CDR3 is 17 residues long. Germline V gene lookup returns CDR1 MGHRA and CDR2 YSYEKL. Unmatched junction bases numbered 13, after V lost 0 bases and J lost 8 bases. Here the CDR3 DNA reads TGCGCCAGCAGCCAAGAACTTAAGCGGGGCCCCTATTATGAGCAGTTCTTC. As protein: CASSQELKRGPYYEQFF.

The gene calls are TRBV6-5 and TRBJ2-7; D may match TRBD1 or TRBD2 (5 bases each). Deletions cut 2 bases from V and 4 bases from J, with 15 bases between. Germline loops: CDR1 MNHEY, CDR2 SVGAGI. This CDR3 is 15 amino acids long. The CDR3 loop is CASSYVRDRKYEQYF. The CDR3 DNA sequence: TGTGCCAGCAGTTACGTACGGGACCGCAAGTACGAGCAGTACTTC.

This clone is labeled medium-sized. The chain has TRBV6-4 and TRBJ1-2; 7 positions agree with TRBD1. The germline V gene has CDR1 MRHNA and CDR2 SNTAGT. The J segment lost 6 bases and the V segment lost 0 bases, leaving 7 bases of the junction unmatched. The CDR3 runs to 15 residues. CDR3 protein: CASSDSARGMDGYTF. The CDR3, as DNA: TGTGCCAGCAGTGACTCTGCCAGGGGGATGGATGGCTACACCTTC.

The V gene is TRBV15, the J gene TRBJ1-3; no clear D. This CDR3 comprises 16 residues. V lost 3 bases and J lost 0, with 12 bases in between. Germline CDR1 and CDR2: LNHNV and YYDKDF (reference sequence). CDR3 nucleotides: TGTGCCACCAGCAGGGATTTTGTAGGCTCTGGAAACACCATATATTTT. It codes for CATSRDFVGSGNTIYF.

The J gene is TRBJ1-1, the V gene TRBV7-8; D gene unclear. The germline gives CDR1 SGHVS, CDR2 FQNEAQ. The germline V and J ends were trimmed by 2 bases and 0 bases, with 4 bases remaining between them. The CDR3 spans 13 residues. CDR3 nucleotide sequence: TGTGCCAGCAGCTTAACCGTGAACACTGAAGCTTTCTTT. Amino acids: CASSLTVNTEAFF.

The chain couples TRBV5-1 to TRBJ2-7; no definite D call. CDR3 length: 10 residues. Germline-derived CDR1 and CDR2 are SGHRS and YFSETQ. V lost 8 bases and J lost 1, with 4 bases in between. The chain's CDR3 is CARGSYEQYF. The CDR3 DNA sequence: TGCGCCAGAGGTTCCTACGAGCAGTACTTC.

The chain uses TRBV6-5 and TRBJ2-3; unclear D gene. This CDR3 contains 15 residues. Looked up from germline, CDR1 is MNHEY and CDR2 is SVGAGI. The ends were cut back, 6 bases at V and 4 bases at J, with 17 bases in the middle. CDR3 DNA: TGTGCCAGCAGATTGGCCTCCCTATCGGCAGATACGCAGTATTTT. Its protein is CASRLASLSADTQYF.

This clone was picked up one time. The rearrangement uses TRBV14 and TRBJ2-7; D not certain. V lost 4 bases to trimming and J lost 3 bases, with 16 bases between them. This CDR3 is built from 15 residues. CDR1 is SGHDN, CDR2 FVKESK, per germline. CDR3 sequence reads: CASSPTAETYYEQYF. CDR3 nucleotides: TGTGCCAGCAGCCCTACGGCGGAAACCTACTACGAGCAGTACTTC.

The gene calls are TRBV27 and TRBJ1-1; D is uncertain. V lost 2 bases and J 4 bases, leaving 8 bases between the germline ends. CDR3 length: 13 amino acids. Germline CDR1 MNHEY, CDR2 SMNVEV (reference sequence). CDR3 coding DNA: TGTGCCAGCAGTTTAAGATGGAGCACTGAAGCTTTCTTT. Residues: CASSLRWSTEAFF.

The chain recombines TRBV14 with TRBJ1-4, with a possible D match to TRBD1 (5 bases). Per germline, CDR1 SGHDN and CDR2 FVKESK. The CDR3 totals 14 residues. Trimming shortened V by 2 bases and J by 5 bases, and 9 bases separated the two germline ends. The CDR3 protein is CASSQQGGNEKLFF. The CDR3 DNA is TGTGCCAGCAGCCAACAGGGAGGGAATGAAAAACTGTTTTTT.

The rearrangement links TRBV19 to TRBJ2-4; tentatively, D is TRBD1 or TRBD2 (5 bases each). Germline V CDR1 and CDR2: LNHDA, SQIVND (reference sequence). Trimming removed 5 bases at V and 0 bases at J, with 17 bases between. The CDR3 loop spans 17 amino acids. In DNA form, the CDR3 reads TGTGCCAGTAGTGCCCTGGTTGGGGGATTAGCCAAAAACATTCAGTACTTC. This sequence encodes CASSALVGGLAKNIQYF.

V gene TRBV7-9 combines with J gene TRBJ2-1, with a possible D match to TRBD2 (5 bases). V lost 2 bases and J lost 1, with 9 bases in between. The CDR3 totals 15 residues. Germline CDR1 and CDR2: SEHNR and FQNEAQ (reference sequence). The CDR3 sequence: CASSLRGGSYNEQFF. The CDR3 nucleotides read TGTGCCAGCAGCTTAAGAGGAGGATCCTACAATGAGCAGTTCTTC.

This clone was seen a single time. This chain joins TRBV19 and TRBJ1-1; TRBD1 matches at 8 bases. This CDR3 contains 12 residues. The V gene's germline CDR1 is LNHDA and CDR2 SQIVND (reference sequence). J lost 1 base, V lost 11 bases, and 3 bases had no gene match. CDR3 coding DNA: TGTGCCGTCGGGACAGGGAACACTGAAGCTTTCTTT. It encodes CAVGTGNTEAFF.

Details on this clone: A much larger clone lies one base from this, so it may be a read error. V usage is TRBV5-6 and J usage is TRBJ2-7; D ambiguous. CDR3 size: 14 residues. In germline, CDR1 is SGHDT, CDR2 YYEEEE. The CDR3 DNA reads TGTGCCAGCAGCTTAGGACGGCTATCCTACGAGCAGCACTTC. It codes for CASSLGRLSYEQHF. Full variable domain (rest looked up from reference TRBV5-6 and TRBJ2-7): DAGVTQSPTHLIKTRGQQVTLRCSPKSGHDTVSWYQQALGQGPQFIFQYYEEEERQRGNFPDRFSGHQFPNYSSELNVNALLLGDSALYLCASSLGRLSYEQHFGPGTRLTVT.

The rearrangement joins TRBV7-8 to TRBJ1-6, with a possible D match to TRBD1 (5 bases). Trimming took 1 base from V and 5 from J, leaving 9 bases between them. CDR1 and CDR2 from the germline V gene are SGHVS and FQNEAQ. The CDR3 is 15 residues long. DNA of the CDR3: TGTGCCAGCAGCTTAGAGGGACTGGATAATTCACCCCTCCACTTT. This gives the protein CASSLEGLDNSPLHF.

CDR3 bases: TGCAGCGTTGAAGGAACCCACAGCTCCTACAATGAGCAGTTCTTC. This gives the protein CSVEGTHSSYNEQFF. V usage is TRBV29-1 and J usage is TRBJ2-1; D unresolved. Trimming stripped 1 base from V and 0 bases from J, with 10 bases between. The CDR3 is 15 residues long. In germline, CDR1 is SQVTM, CDR2 ANQGSEA.

V and J are TRBV28 and TRBJ1-3; weak D call: TRBD1 (6 bases). CDR3 length: 14 amino acids. Germline-derived CDR1 and CDR2 are MDHEN and SYDVKM. Trimming stripped 6 bases from V and 0 bases from J, with 9 bases between. The CDR3 reads CASSDRTSGNTIYF. The CDR3 nucleotides are TGTGCCAGCAGCGACAGGACCTCTGGAAACACCATATATTTT.

The rearrangement uses TRBV5-1 and TRBJ2-7; TRBD1 agrees at 8 bases. The CDR3 spans 13 residues. V shed 4 bases and J 2 bases; nucleotides not matched to a gene: 2. From germline, CDR1 is SGHRS and CDR2 YFSETQ. The CDR3, as DNA: TGCGCCAGCAGCCTGACAGGGGCCTACGAGCAGTACTTC. It is translated as CASSLTGAYEQYF. The whole variable domain, remainder taken from reference TRBV5-1 and TRBJ2-7, is KAGVTQTPRYLIKTRGQQVTLSCSPISGHRSVSWYQQTPGQGLQFLFEYFSETQRNKGNFPGRFSGRQFSNSRSEMNVSTLELGDSALYLCASSLTGAYEQYFGPGTRLTVT.

This rearrangement joins TRBV6-6 to TRBJ1-2; 11 bases map to TRBD1. Germline CDR1 MNHNY, CDR2 SVGAGI (reference sequence). The CDR3 is 15 amino acids. With V trimmed by 5 bases and J by 11 bases, 13 bases remained unmatched. The CDR3 bases are TGTGCCAGCAGTACCGAGGACAGGGGGCTTCTAAGATACACCTTC. Translation gives CASSTEDRGLLRYTF.